Below, one TCR beta chain is given with its context. Its antigen is still unknown. V lost 5 bases, J lost 0 bases, and 19 bases lay in between. The CDR3 is made up of 17 amino acids. Germline V gene sequence: CDR1 LGHDT, CDR2 YNNKEL (reference sequence). The data were taken from a study of T cell responses to AZD1222 COVID-19 vaccine. The study's findings and limits: Receipt of two AZD1222 doses was followed by a rise in Spike-specific TCR breadth and depth.

Produced via immunoSEQ multiplex PCR; TCRdb's table is partial and in-frame only. This table has under 200,000 clones, about nine tenths appearing once. The chain links TRBV3-1 (or the pseudogene TRBV3-2) to TRBJ2-5; D is possibly TRBD2 (7 bases). The source of this sequence is an adult in good health. The sample was peripheral blood, taken on day 0 of AZD1222 vaccination. CDR3 sequence (DNA): TGTGCCAGCAGCAGAGTCGGGGGGCCCCGGTACCAAGAGACCCAGTACTTC. As protein: CASSRVGGPRYQETQYF.